The clone carrying this T cell receptor (beta chain) has a handful of counts. A J-beta primer mix and a sample-barcoded 5' primer were used in a second PCR of about 7 to 12 cycles. Each CDR3 protein gets one entry after TCRdb re-called the 5' RACE reads with MiXCR. The sample carries some 900,000 distinct CDR3 sequences, roughly 48% recorded once. These data are taken from a study of blood T cells in healthy people across ages. Germline V gene sequence: CDR1 MNHEY, CDR2 SVGAGI. With 11 bases removed from V and 1 base from J, the gap between germline ends came to 11 bases. The CDR3 covers 12 residues. Input material: blood. The rearrangement uses TRBV6-5 and TRBJ1-2; D not certain. This sequence was found in a man between 25 and 39 years old in good health. The CDR3 reads CASAGVNYGYTF. The CDR3 nucleotides are TGTGCCTCGGCCGGGGTTAACTATGGCTACACCTTC.